This T cell receptor (beta chain) stems from a study of T-cell reconstitution after alpha-beta-depleted transplantation in children. Germline V CDR1 and CDR2: SGHRS, YFSETQ. The CDR3 length is 15 residues. V lost 6 bases, J lost 1 base, and 7 bases stayed unmatched. The TCRbeta library incorporated unique molecular identifiers. A single record per CDR3 protein comes from TCRdb applying MiXCR to the PCR reads. The repertoire has around 92,000 distinct CDR3 sequences, 12% of them found once; the top ten carry over 11%. The table lists this clonotype with many counts. The receptor's source is a human donor who donated a stem cell graft to a child with inherited bone marrow failure. The V call is TRBV5-1, the J call TRBJ2-5; 9 bases map to TRBD2. Sequencing used PBMCs from the stem cell graft donor, obtained from the stem cell graft. The CDR3 DNA follows: TGCGCCAGCATCCTCGGTAGCGGGAGCCAAGAGACCCAGTACTTC. It is translated as CASILGSGSQETQYF.